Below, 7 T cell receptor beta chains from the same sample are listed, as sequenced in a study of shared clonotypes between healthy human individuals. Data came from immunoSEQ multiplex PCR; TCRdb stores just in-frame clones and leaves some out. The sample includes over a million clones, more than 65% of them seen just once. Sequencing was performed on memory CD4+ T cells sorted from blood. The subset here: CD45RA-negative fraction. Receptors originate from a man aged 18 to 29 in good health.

In DNA form, the CDR3 reads TGTGCCAGCAGCCACGCGACTAGCAGGATGGGGGAGCAGTACTTC. Translated: CASSHATSRMGEQYF. The chain joins TRBV14 to TRBJ2-7, with 7 positions matching TRBD2. This CDR3 region has 15 residues. The germline CDR1 and CDR2 sequences are SGHDN and FVKESK. Trimming at V came to 3 bases and at J to 7 bases, leaving 12 bases not matched to a gene.

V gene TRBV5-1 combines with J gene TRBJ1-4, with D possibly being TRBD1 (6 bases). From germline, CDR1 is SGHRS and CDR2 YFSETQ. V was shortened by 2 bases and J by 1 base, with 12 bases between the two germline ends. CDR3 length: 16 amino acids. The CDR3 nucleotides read TGCGCCAGCAGCTTATTACAGGGAGGAACTAATGAAAAACTGTTTTTT. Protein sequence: CASSLLQGGTNEKLFF.

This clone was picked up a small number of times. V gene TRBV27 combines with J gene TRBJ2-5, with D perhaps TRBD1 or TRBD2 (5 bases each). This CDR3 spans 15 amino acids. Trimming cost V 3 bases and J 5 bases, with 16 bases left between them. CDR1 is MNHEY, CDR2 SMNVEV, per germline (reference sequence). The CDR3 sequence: CASSLDGTAQETQYF. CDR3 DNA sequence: TGTGCCAGCAGTTTGGATGGGACGGCCCAGGAGACCCAGTACTTC.

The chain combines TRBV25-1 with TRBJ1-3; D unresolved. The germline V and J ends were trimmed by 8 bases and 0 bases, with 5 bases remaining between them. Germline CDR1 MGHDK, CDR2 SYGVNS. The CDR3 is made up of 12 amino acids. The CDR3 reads CASQSSGNTIYF. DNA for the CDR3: TGTGCCAGCCAGAGCTCTGGAAACACCATATATTTT.

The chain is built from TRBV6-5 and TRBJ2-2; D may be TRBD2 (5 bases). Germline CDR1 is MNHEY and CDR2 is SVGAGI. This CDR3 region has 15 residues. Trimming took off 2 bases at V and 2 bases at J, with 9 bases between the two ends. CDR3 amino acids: CASSYPGSNTGELFF. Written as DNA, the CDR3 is TGTGCCAGCAGTTACCCTGGGAGCAACACCGGGGAGCTGTTTTTT.

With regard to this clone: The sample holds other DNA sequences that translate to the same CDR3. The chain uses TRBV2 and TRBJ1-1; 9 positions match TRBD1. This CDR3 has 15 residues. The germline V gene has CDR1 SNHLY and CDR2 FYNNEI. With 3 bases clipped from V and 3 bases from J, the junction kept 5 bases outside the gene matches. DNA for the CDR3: TGTGCCAGCAGTGATCTGGGACAGGGTTACACTGAAGCTTTCTTT. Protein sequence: CASSDLGQGYTEAFF.

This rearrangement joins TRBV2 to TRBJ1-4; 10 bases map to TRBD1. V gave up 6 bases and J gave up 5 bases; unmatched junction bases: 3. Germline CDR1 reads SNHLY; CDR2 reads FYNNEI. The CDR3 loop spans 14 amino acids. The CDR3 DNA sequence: TGTGCCAGCAGCTCGACAGGGGGCAATGAAAAACTGTTTTTT. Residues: CASSSTGGNEKLFF.